A selection of T cell receptor beta chains follows, all from one sample in a study of PD-1 blockade in classical Hodgkin lymphoma. The table came from immunoSEQ multiplex PCR; TCRdb's copy has only in-frame clones and leaves some out. Found here are approximately 20,000 clones, over 75% of them singletons; the top ten hold around 1.2%. Sequencing input: CD4+ T cells from blood. The receptors originated from a human donor with classical Hodgkin lymphoma. Both conserved end residues are part of each CDR3. Fields, in order: clone size, V gene, D gene, J gene, CDR3 DNA, CDR3 protein. D genes are given only for firm matches. Size is omitted from some rows. Given values are once, few, many or a class for expanded clones.

.	TRBV5-1	TRBD2	TRBJ2-7	TGCGCCAGCAGCCACATGGGGGGGAACGAGCAGTACTTC	CASSHMGGNEQYF
once	TRBV7-2	.	TRBJ1-3	TGTGCCAGCAGCTTAGGGGGTGCTGGAAACACCATATATTTT	CASSLGGAGNTIYF
.	TRBV27	.	TRBJ2-2	TGTGCCAGCAGTTTAGGGGGGGCGCGTACCGGGGAGCTGTTTTTT	CASSLGGARTGELFF
.	TRBV4-1	.	TRBJ2-2	TGCGCCAGCAGCCAAGAGGGCGAGGTCGGGGAGCTGTTTTTT	CASSQEGEVGELFF
.	TRBV2	.	TRBJ2-3	TGTGCCAGCAGCGAACAGGGAACAGATACGCAGTATTTT	CASSEQGTDTQYF
.	TRBV18	.	TRBJ2-3	TGTGCCAGCTCACCACCGATCGAAACAGATACGCAGTATTTT	CASSPPIETDTQYF
.	TRBV4-1	.	TRBJ2-1	TGCGCCAGCAGCCAAGACGGGGCCATCTCCTACAATGAGCAGTTCTTC	CASSQDGAISYNEQFF
.	TRBV6-6	.	TRBJ2-5	TGTGCCAGCAGTTACACAGGGCCATCCCGGGGAGAGACCCAGTACTTC	CASSYTGPSRGETQYF
.	TRBV7-2	TRBD1	TRBJ2-1	TGTGCCAGCAGCTCAACGGGACAGGGTTACAATGAGCAGTTCTTC	CASSSTGQGYNEQFF
.	TRBV18	.	TRBJ2-5	TGTGCCAGCTCACCATCCCAAGAGACCCAGTACTTC	CASSPSQETQYF
.	TRBV15	.	TRBJ2-3	TGTGCCACCAGCAGAACACACGTTAGCACAGATACGCAGTATTTT	CATSRTHVSTDTQYF
.	TRBV9	TRBD1	TRBJ1-2	TGTGCCAGCAGCGTAGGGACAGGCTATGGCTACACCTTC	CASSVGTGYGYTF
once	TRBV19	.	TRBJ1-3	TGTGCCAGTAGTAGAGCGACAGAATTCTCTGGAAACACCATATATTTT	CASSRATEFSGNTIYF
.	TRBV25-1	.	TRBJ1-2	TGTGCCAGCAGTGAATGGGAAGGGAACTATGGCTACACCTTC	CASSEWEGNYGYTF
.	TRBV11-2	.	TRBJ2-5	TGTGCCAGCAGTTCTCTAGGGAGCCTCCAAGAGACCCAGTACTTC	CASSSLGSLQETQYF
few	TRBV5-1	TRBD1	TRBJ1-2	TGCGCCAGCAGCGCGGACAGGGGGGACTATGGCTACACCTTC	CASSADRGDYGYTF